These T cell receptor beta chains were read from a single sample in a study of OX40 agonist ivuxolimab in advanced cancers. This table comes from immunoSEQ multiplex PCR, and its TCRdb copy is limited to in-frame clones, with some not included. Of around 33,000 clones listed, about nine tenths were seen once; the top ten hold approximately 3.8%. The source material was CD4+ or CD8+ T cells sorted from blood, sampled in a trial of the OX40 agonist ivuxolimab. The receptor set was obtained from an adult with an advanced solid tumor such as melanoma, head and neck, liver or kidney cancer. Both conserved end residues are part of each CDR3. D genes are given only for firm matches. The size entry is marked missing in some rows and otherwise reads once, few, many or a size class.

CDR3 protein | CDR3 DNA | J gene | clone size | V gene | D gene
CASSLSAHTDTQYF | TGTGCCAGCAGCTTGAGTGCGCACACAGATACGCAGTATTTT | TRBJ2-3 | - | TRBV11-2 | -
CASSITGGGEKLFF | TGTGCCAGCAGCATTACAGGGGGAGGAGAAAAACTGTTTTTT | TRBJ1-4 | - | TRBV7-6 | TRBD1
CASGLRGETQYF | TGTGCTAGTGGCCTCAGGGGAGAGACCCAGTACTTC | TRBJ2-5 | - | TRBV12-5 | -
CASSVAGAMSGNTIYF | TGTGCCAGCAGCGTAGCGGGGGCCATGTCTGGAAACACCATATATTTT | TRBJ1-3 | - | TRBV9 | -
CASRWGDRGREQYF | TGTGCCAGCAGGTGGGGGGACAGGGGACGCGAGCAGTACTTC | TRBJ2-7 | - | TRBV6-6 | TRBD1
CASSQETDTQYF | TGTGCCAGCAGTCAGGAGACAGATACGCAGTATTTT | TRBJ2-3 | - | TRBV28 | -
CSVRDNTEAFF | TGCAGCGTTAGGGATAACACTGAAGCTTTCTTT | TRBJ1-1 | - | TRBV29-1 | -
CASSIGGRVQETQYF | TGTGCCAGCAGCATCGGCGGCAGGGTTCAAGAGACCCAGTACTTC | TRBJ2-5 | - | TRBV7-2 | -
CASSPLTSPGRTPRGAFF | TGTGCCAGCTCACCCCTTACTTCACCCGGGAGAACACCAAGGGGAGCTTTCTTT | TRBJ1-1 | - | TRBV18 | -
CAWSVDRVNNSPLHF | TGTGCCTGGAGTGTGGATAGGGTAAATAATTCACCCCTCCACTTT | TRBJ1-6 | - | TRBV30 | -
CASSYGGHQPQHF | TGTGCCAGCAGTTATGGGGGGCATCAGCCCCAGCATTTT | TRBJ1-5 | - | TRBV6-6 | -
CASSLGDRHYEQYF | TGTGCCAGCAGTTTAGGAGACAGACACTACGAGCAGTACTTC | TRBJ2-7 | - | TRBV28 | -
CASSLADSVDTGELFF | TGCGCCAGCAGCTTGGCCGACAGCGTTGACACCGGGGAGCTGTTTTTT | TRBJ2-2 | - | TRBV5-1 | -
CASSARTGDSSGRYNEQFF | TGTGCCAGCAGTGCAAGGACAGGGGATAGTAGCGGGAGGTACAATGAGCAGTTCTTC | TRBJ2-1 | once | TRBV6-1 | -
CASSPGQKQETQYF | TGCGCCAGCAGCCCGGGACAGAAGCAAGAGACCCAGTACTTC | TRBJ2-5 | once | TRBV5-1 | TRBD1
CASRGISYNEQFF | TGTGCCAGCAGGGGGATCTCCTACAATGAGCAGTTCTTC | TRBJ2-1 | - | TRBV6-1 | -
CAWSTGEGLNDQPQHF | TGTGCCTGGTCCACCGGGGAGGGGCTTAACGATCAGCCCCAGCATTTT | TRBJ1-5 | - | TRBV30 | -
CASSPDHGRELYEQYF | TGTGCCAGTAGTCCCGACCACGGTCGGGAACTCTACGAGCAGTACTTC | TRBJ2-7 | - | TRBV19 | -
CASSQDNGRGLTTNEKLFF | TGCGCCAGCAGCCAAGATAATGGGAGGGGCCTGACAACTAATGAAAAACTGTTTTTT | TRBJ1-4 | - | TRBV4-3 | -
CASSIPRNRDGYTF | TGTGCCAGTAGTATACCCCGGAACAGGGACGGCTACACCTTC | TRBJ1-2 | once | TRBV19 | -
CASSRLGGGTGELFF | TGTGCCAGCAGTCGCTTGGGGGGCGGAACCGGGGAGCTGTTTTTT | TRBJ2-2 | - | TRBV7-3 | -
CASSRGRQQDLQPAKNIQYF | TGTGCCAGCAGTCGTGGGAGACAGCAGGACCTACAGCCAGCCAAAAACATTCAGTACTTC | TRBJ2-4 | - | TRBV27 | -
CASSQGWGSRYYEQYF | TGTGCCAGCAGCCAAGGGTGGGGTAGTCGATACTACGAGCAGTACTTC | TRBJ2-7 | - | TRBV14 | -
CASSLGRQGLRGYTF | TGTGCCAGCAGCTTAGGGCGGCAGGGGCTAAGAGGCTACACCTTC | TRBJ1-2 | - | TRBV7-9 | -
CASSYAGKGAYEQYF | TGTGCCAGCAGTTACGCCGGAAAGGGGGCCTACGAGCAGTACTTC | TRBJ2-7 | - | TRBV6-6 | -
CASSPLSGSTDTQYF | TGTGCCAGCAGTCCATTATCAGGGAGCACAGATACGCAGTATTTT | TRBJ2-3 | - | TRBV4-2 | -
CASRAEGGRKDSYNSPLHF | TGTGCCAGCAGGGCGGAGGGGGGGCGAAAGGACTCCTATAATTCACCCCTCCACTTT | TRBJ1-6 | - | TRBV28 | -
CASSSGGSDQPQHF | TGTGCCAGCAGTTCAGGGGGCTCGGATCAGCCCCAGCATTTT | TRBJ1-5 | - | TRBV5-6 | TRBD1
CASTAGGGKEKLFF | TGTGCCAGCACCGCGGGGGGAGGTAAAGAAAAACTGTTTTTT | TRBJ1-4 | - | TRBV25-1 | -
CASKGTGSDYGYTF | TGTGCCAGCAAGGGGACAGGGAGCGACTATGGCTACACCTTC | TRBJ1-2 | - | TRBV6-1 | TRBD1
CASSERPSGGNTGELFF | TGCGCCAGCAGTGAGAGGCCTAGCGGGGGGAACACCGGGGAGCTGTTTTTT | TRBJ2-2 | - | TRBV10-1 | TRBD2
CSVVGLAAYNEQFF | TGCAGCGTTGTAGGGCTAGCGGCCTACAATGAGCAGTTCTTC | TRBJ2-1 | - | TRBV29-1 | TRBD2
CASSLSLGGQVINYGYTF | TGTGCCAGCAGCTTATCACTCGGGGGGCAGGTCATTAACTATGGCTACACCTTC | TRBJ1-2 | - | TRBV7-2 | -
CASSAAAWSYEQYF | TGTGCCAGCAGCGCCGCGGCCTGGTCCTACGAGCAGTACTTC | TRBJ2-7 | - | TRBV9 | -
CASSQEQGANYGYTF | TGTGCCAGCAGCCAAGAACAGGGGGCCAACTATGGCTACACCTTC | TRBJ1-2 | - | TRBV14 | TRBD1
CASSPRDRGRDGYTF | TGTGCCAGCAGCCCCCGGGACAGGGGTCGAGATGGCTACACCTTC | TRBJ1-2 | - | TRBV9 | TRBD1
CASSEPPTGDNEKLFF | TGTGCCAGCAGTGAGCCCCCGACAGGGGATAATGAAAAACTGTTTTTT | TRBJ1-4 | - | TRBV2 | TRBD1
CSVRGGEETTEAFF | TGCAGCGTCCGGGGGGGGGAGGAAACCACTGAAGCTTTCTTT | TRBJ1-1 | - | TRBV29-1 | -
CATSRDYGQLIYGYTF | TGTGCCACCAGCAGAGATTACGGACAACTCATTTATGGCTACACCTTC | TRBJ1-2 | - | TRBV15 | -
CASSQSGAGNTEAFF | TGTGCCAGCAGCCAATCCGGGGCAGGAAACACTGAAGCTTTCTTT | TRBJ1-1 | - | TRBV7-9 | -
CASRPTGSSYEQYF | TGTGCCAGCCGTCCAACGGGTTCCTCCTACGAGCAGTACTTC | TRBJ2-7 | - | TRBV2 | -
CASSQDRGGSRGYTF | TGCGCCAGCAGCCAAGACAGAGGGGGATCGCGTGGCTACACCTTC | TRBJ1-2 | - | TRBV4-1 | -
CASRLTSGGAYNEQFF | TGTGCCAGCAGACTGACTAGCGGGGGGGCGTACAATGAGCAGTTCTTC | TRBJ2-1 | once | TRBV5-6 | TRBD2
CASSETQSGTQYF | TGCGCCAGCAGTGAGACACAGTCAGGGACCCAGTACTTC | TRBJ2-5 | - | TRBV10-1 | -
CASSPSWLPSDTGELFF | TGTGCCAGCTCGCCAAGTTGGCTACCTTCAGACACCGGGGAGCTGTTTTTT | TRBJ2-2 | once | TRBV18 | -
CASSQGRGAYNEQFF | TGTGCCAGCAGCCAAGGACGGGGTGCCTACAATGAGCAGTTCTTC | TRBJ2-1 | - | TRBV4-2 | -
CAWSASQNIQYF | TGTGCCTGGAGTGCCTCACAAAACATTCAGTACTTC | TRBJ2-4 | - | TRBV30 | -
CASSRPEKNTEAFF | TGTGCCAGCAGCAGACCAGAAAAGAACACTGAAGCTTTCTTT | TRBJ1-1 | once | TRBV5-4 | -
CASSPHGDRLNTGELFF | TGTGCCAGCAGCCCACACGGGGACAGACTGAACACCGGGGAGCTGTTTTTT | TRBJ2-2 | - | TRBV9 | TRBD1
CASTRTSGGYNEQFF | TGTGCCAGCACCCGGACTAGCGGGGGGTACAATGAGCAGTTCTTC | TRBJ2-1 | - | TRBV27 | TRBD2
CASRGQGDGYTF | TGTGCCAGTAGGGGACAGGGGGACGGCTACACCTTC | TRBJ1-2 | once | TRBV19 | TRBD1
CAISDPPTSYEQYF | TGTGCCATCAGCGACCCCCCTACCTCCTACGAGCAGTACTTC | TRBJ2-7 | - | TRBV10-3 | -
CASSLSTSGRGNEQFF | TGTGCCAGCAGCTTATCAACTAGCGGGAGAGGCAATGAGCAGTTCTTC | TRBJ2-1 | - | TRBV7-9 | TRBD2
CASSLGTGENEKLFF | TGCGCCAGCAGCCTAGGGACAGGCGAAAATGAAAAACTGTTTTTT | TRBJ1-4 | - | TRBV5-1 | TRBD1
CAISEGGTSGTSTDTQYF | TGTGCCATCAGTGAAGGAGGGACTAGCGGAACTAGCACAGATACGCAGTATTTT | TRBJ2-3 | - | TRBV10-3 | TRBD2
CASSPGTTATGNTIYF | TGCGCCAGCAGCCCCGGGACGACAGCTACTGGAAACACCATATATTTT | TRBJ1-3 | - | TRBV5-1 | -